Its frequency marks the clone carrying this T cell receptor (beta chain) as medium-sized. Its antigen is as yet unknown. TRB cDNA was prepared as libraries by UMI-labeled 5' RACE. One entry per CDR3 protein, without DNA, is what TCRdb gives after re-calling the 5' RACE reads. This sample's table has 7,000 to 9,000 distinct CDR3 sequences. The sample is drawn from a study of CXCR3-negative and CXCR3-positive naive CD8 T cells. Each CD8+ T cell subset was sorted in triplicate, 300,000 or so cells each. The CDR3 runs 17 residues. Germline-derived CDR1 and CDR2 are SGHTA and FQGNSA. Broader study findings: Naive CXCR3-positive and CXCR3-negative cells shared similar TRBV-TRBJ usage, unlike memory cells. Hydrophobicity of TRB CDR3s was greater in CXCR3-positive naive cells than in CXCR3-negative naive cells. Much lower diversity was found in memory CD8+ cells, while both naive subsets had comparably high diversity.

This TCR was recovered from a human donor in good health. Some clones in this sample may be carry-over from other donors' samples. The specimen sequenced was naive CXCR3- CD8+ T cells from blood. The sample's subset: CD45RO-CCR7+CD27+CD95- naive CD8+ T cells lacking CXCR3 (TNR3-). The chain uses TRBV7-2 and TRBJ2-1; as DNA is missing, the TRBD2 call by TCRdb cannot be tested. Here the CDR3 reads CASSLVGGGTSGYEQFF.